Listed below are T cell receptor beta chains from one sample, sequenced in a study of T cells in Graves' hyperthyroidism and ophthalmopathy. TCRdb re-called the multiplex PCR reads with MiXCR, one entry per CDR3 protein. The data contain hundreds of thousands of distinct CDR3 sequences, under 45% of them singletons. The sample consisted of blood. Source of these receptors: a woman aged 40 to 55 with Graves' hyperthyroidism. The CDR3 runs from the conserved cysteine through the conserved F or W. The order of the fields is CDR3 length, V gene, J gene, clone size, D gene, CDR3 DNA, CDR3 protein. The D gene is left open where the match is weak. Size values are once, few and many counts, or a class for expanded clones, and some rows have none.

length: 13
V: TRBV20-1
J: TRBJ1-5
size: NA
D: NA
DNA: TGCAGTGCTCGTTATAACCCCAATCAGCCCCAGCATTTT
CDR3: CSARYNPNQPQHF

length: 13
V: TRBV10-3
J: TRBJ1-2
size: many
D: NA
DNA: TGTGCCACCACTGGCGACCACCCTAATGGCTACACCTTC
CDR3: CATTGDHPNGYTF

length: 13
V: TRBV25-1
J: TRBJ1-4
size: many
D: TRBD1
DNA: TGTGCCAGCAGGGACAGGGTTAATGAAAAACTGTTTTTT
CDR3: CASRDRVNEKLFF

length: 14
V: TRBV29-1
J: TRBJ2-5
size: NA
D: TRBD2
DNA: TGCAACGTTGACCTAGCGGCGTTCCAAGAGACCCTGTACTTC
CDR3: CNVDLAAFQETLYF

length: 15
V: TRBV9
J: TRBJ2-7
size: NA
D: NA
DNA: TGTGCCAGCAGCGCCCGTATGGAACGGGGCAATGAGCAGTACTTC
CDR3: CASSARMERGNEQYF

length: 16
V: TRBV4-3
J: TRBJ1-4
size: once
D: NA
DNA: TGCGCCAGCAGCCCCTGGATAAGCGGTAAAGCCGAAAAACTGTTTTTT
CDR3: CASSPWISGKAEKLFF

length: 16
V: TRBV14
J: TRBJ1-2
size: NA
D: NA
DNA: TGTGCCAGCAGCCAAAGTGGTGGGGGGCGAGGCTATGGCTACACCTTC
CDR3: CASSQSGGGRGYGYTF

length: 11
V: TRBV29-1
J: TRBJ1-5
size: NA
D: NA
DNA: TGCAGCTTAGGGGACGATCAGCCCCAGCATTTT
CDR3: CSLGDDQPQHF

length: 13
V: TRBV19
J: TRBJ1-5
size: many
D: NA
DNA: TGTGCCAGTAGTCCAGGGCTCAGTCAGCCCCAGCATTTT
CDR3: CASSPGLSQPQHF

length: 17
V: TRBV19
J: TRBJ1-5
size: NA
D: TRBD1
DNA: TGTGCCAGTAGTATAGTGGGGACAGTTGATAGCAATCAGCCCCAGCATTTT
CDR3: CASSIVGTVDSNQPQHF

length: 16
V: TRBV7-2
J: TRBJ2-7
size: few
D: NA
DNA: TGCGCCAGCAGTCCTACAGTTCAGAGGGTCTCCTACGAGCAGTACTTC
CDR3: CASSPTVQRVSYEQYF

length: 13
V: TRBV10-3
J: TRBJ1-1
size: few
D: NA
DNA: TGTGCCACGGTGGTGCAGGGCCGCACTGAAGCTTTCTTT
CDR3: CATVVQGRTEAFF

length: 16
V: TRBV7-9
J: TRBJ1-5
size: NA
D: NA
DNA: TGTGCCAGCAGCTTAGATTCGGGGGCGAGCAATCAGCCCCAGCATTTT
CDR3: CASSLDSGASNQPQHF

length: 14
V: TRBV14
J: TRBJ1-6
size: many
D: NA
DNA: TGTGCCAGCAAGGACAACCAGACTTATTCACCCCTCCACTTT
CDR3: CASKDNQTYSPLHF

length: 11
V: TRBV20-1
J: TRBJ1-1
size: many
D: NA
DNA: TGCAGTGCCAATCGGAACACTGAAGCTTTCTTT
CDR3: CSANRNTEAFF

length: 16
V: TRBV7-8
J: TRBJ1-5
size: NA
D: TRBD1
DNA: TGTGCCAGCAGTCCTACAGGGGGCTATAGCAATCAGCCCCAGCATTTT
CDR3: CASSPTGGYSNQPQHF

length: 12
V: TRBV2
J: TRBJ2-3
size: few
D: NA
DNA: TGTGCCAGCGGGGGGGCTGGAGATACGCAGTATTTT
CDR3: CASGGAGDTQYF

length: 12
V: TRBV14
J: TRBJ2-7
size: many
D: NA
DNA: TGTGCCAGCAGCCGGCAGCGTCTCGAGCAGTACTTC
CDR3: CASSRQRLEQYF

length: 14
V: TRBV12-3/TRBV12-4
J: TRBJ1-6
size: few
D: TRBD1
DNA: TGTGCCAGCAGCGGACAGGGGTTAAATTCACCCCTCCACTTT
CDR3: CASSGQGLNSPLHF

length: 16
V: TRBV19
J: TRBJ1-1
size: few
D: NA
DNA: TGTGCCAGTAGTCTCACCCAGGGACATATGAACACTGAAGCTTTCTTT
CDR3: CASSLTQGHMNTEAFF

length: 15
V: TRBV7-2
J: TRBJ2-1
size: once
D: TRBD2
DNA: TGTGCCAGCATGGTGAGGGGTAGCGGGACGGATGAGCAGTTCTTC
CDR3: CASMVRGSGTDEQFF

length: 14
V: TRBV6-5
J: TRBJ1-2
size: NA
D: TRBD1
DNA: TGTGCCAGCTGTGAGGGACAGGGTCACTATGGCTACACCTTC
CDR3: CASCEGQGHYGYTF

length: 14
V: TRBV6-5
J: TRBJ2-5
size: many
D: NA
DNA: TGTGCCAGCAGGGCGATGGGGGTTAGGGAGACCCAGTACTTC
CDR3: CASRAMGVRETQYF

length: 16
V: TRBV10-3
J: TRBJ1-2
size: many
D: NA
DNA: TGTGCCATCAGTGAGTCCGGGGGCAGGGAAAACTATGGCTACACCTTC
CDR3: CAISESGGRENYGYTF

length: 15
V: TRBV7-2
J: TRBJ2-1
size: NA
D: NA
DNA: TGTGCCAGCAACAGCCGGGCTAGCTTGTTCAATGAGCAGTTCTTC
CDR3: CASNSRASLFNEQFF

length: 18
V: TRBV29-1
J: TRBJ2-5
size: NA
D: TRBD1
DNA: TGCAGCGTGGGTGGTAGGGACAGTGAGGCGCTTTACTCCGGGACCCAGTACTTC
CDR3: CSVGGRDSEALYSGTQYF

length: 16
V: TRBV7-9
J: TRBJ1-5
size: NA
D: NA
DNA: TGTGCCAGCAGCAGAGGATCGGTCGCAGCGAATCAGCCCCAGCATTTT
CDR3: CASSRGSVAANQPQHF

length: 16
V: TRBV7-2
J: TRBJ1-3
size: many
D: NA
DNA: TGTGCCAGCAGCTTAGCGTACGGGACATCTAGGGACACCATATATTTT
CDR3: CASSLAYGTSRDTIYF

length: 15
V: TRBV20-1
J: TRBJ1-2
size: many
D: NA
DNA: TGCAGTGCTGCAGTGGACTGGGGTATTAACTATGGCTACACCTTC
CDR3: CSAAVDWGINYGYTF

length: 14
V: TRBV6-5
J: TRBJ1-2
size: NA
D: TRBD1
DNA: TGTGCCAGCATCAAGGACAGGGGAATCTATGGCTACACCTTC
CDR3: CASIKDRGIYGYTF

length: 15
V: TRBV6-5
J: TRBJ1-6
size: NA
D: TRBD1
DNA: TGTGCCAGCAGGCAAGGACAGGCGGATAATTCACCCCTCCACTTT
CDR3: CASRQGQADNSPLHF

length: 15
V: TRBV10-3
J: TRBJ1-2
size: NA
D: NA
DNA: TGTGCCATCAGTTCTCCCGACAGACGCTCTATTGGCTACACCTTC
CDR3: CAISSPDRRSIGYTF

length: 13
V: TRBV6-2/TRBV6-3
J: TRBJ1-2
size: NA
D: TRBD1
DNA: TGTGCCAGCAGTTACCGGGACAGCTATGGCTACACCTTC
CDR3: CASSYRDSYGYTF

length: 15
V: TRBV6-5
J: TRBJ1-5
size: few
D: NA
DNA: TGTGCCAGCAGCCAGTGGGGTCAGGTTAATCAGCCCCAGCATTTT
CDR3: CASSQWGQVNQPQHF

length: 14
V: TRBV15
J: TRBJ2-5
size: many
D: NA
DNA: TGTGCCACCAGCAGAGATCCGGGGGAAGAGACCCAGTACTTC
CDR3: CATSRDPGEETQYF

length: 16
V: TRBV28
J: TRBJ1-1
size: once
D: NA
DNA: TGTGCCAGCAGTTTGCGAGCGGGACCGGGAACGCCGCAAGCTTTCTTT
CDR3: CASSLRAGPGTPQAFF

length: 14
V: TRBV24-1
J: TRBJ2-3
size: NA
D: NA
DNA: TGTGCCACCAGTCTCGGACCGAGCACAGATACGCAGTATTTT
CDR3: CATSLGPSTDTQYF

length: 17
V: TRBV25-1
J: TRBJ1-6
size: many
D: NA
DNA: TGTGCCAGCAGTGAATTGAGAGGCACGGGCTATAATTCACCCCTCCACTTT
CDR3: CASSELRGTGYNSPLHF

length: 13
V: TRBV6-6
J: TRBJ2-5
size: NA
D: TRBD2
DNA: TGTGCCAGCACCAGAGCGGGGCTCGGGACCCAGTACTTC
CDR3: CASTRAGLGTQYF

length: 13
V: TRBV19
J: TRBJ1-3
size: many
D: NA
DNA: TGTGCCAGTAGTGGGGAGACTGGAAACACCATATATTTT
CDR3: CASSGETGNTIYF

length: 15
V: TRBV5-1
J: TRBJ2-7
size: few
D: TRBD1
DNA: TGCGCCAGCAGCTTCGGGGACAGGGGAACCTACGAGCAGTACTTC
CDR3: CASSFGDRGTYEQYF

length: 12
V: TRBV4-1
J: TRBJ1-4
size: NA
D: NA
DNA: TGCGCCAGCAGCCAAGTCCAGGGGAAACTGTTTTTT
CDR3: CASSQVQGKLFF

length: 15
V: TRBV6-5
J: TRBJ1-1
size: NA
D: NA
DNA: TGTGCCATCAGTTACTCGACGTATCAGGGAACTGAAGCTTTCTTT
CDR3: CAISYSTYQGTEAFF

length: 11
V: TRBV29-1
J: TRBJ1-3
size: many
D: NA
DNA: TGCAGCGTTGCTTCTGGAAACACCATATATTTT
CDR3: CSVASGNTIYF

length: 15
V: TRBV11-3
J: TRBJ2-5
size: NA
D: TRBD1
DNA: TGTGCCAGCAGCCAAGTACAGGGGGATCAAGAGACCCAGTACTTC
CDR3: CASSQVQGDQETQYF

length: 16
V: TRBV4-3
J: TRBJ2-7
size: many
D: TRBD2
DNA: TGCGCCAGCAGCCTCACTAGCGGGAGTAGATCCTACGAGCAGTACTTC
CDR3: CASSLTSGSRSYEQYF

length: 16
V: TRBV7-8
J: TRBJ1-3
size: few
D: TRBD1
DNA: TGTGCCAGCAGCTCCTATCAGGGGGCGTCTGGAAACACCATATATTTT
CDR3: CASSSYQGASGNTIYF

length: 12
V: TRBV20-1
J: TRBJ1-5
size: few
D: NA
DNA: TGCAGTGCTCAGCGGCCCGATCAGCCCCAGCATTTT
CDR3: CSAQRPDQPQHF

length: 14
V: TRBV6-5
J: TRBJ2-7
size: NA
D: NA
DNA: TGTGCCAGCAAGGCATCGACAGACTCCTACGAGCAGTACTTC
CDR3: CASKASTDSYEQYF

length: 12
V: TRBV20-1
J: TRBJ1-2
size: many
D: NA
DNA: TGCAGTGCTAGCGGGGGCGCCTATGGCTACACCTTC
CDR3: CSASGGAYGYTF

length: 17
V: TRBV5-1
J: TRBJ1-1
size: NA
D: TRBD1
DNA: TGCGCCAGCAGCTTGTCCCCAGGGACAGGTTCACAGACTGAAGCTTTCTTT
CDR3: CASSLSPGTGSQTEAFF

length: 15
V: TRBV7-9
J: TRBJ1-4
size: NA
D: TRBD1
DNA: TGTGCCAGCAGCTTAGGGGACAGCCCTAATGAAAAACTGTTTTTT
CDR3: CASSLGDSPNEKLFF

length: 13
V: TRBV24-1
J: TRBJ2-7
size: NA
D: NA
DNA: TGTGCCAGCAGTTTTGGGGGCTTAAACGAGCAGTACTTC
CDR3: CASSFGGLNEQYF

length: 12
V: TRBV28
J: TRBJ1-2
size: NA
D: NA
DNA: TGTGCCAGCAAATTGGTGAACTATGGCTACACCTTC
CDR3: CASKLVNYGYTF

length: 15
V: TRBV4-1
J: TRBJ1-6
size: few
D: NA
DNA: TGCGCCAGCAGCCAATCGGACGCGGGGCTCGGTCCCCTCCACTTT
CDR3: CASSQSDAGLGPLHF

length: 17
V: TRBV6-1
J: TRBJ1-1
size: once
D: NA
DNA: TGTGCCAGCAGTGAAGCGGGGGAGAGTTATATGAACACTGAAGCTTTCTTT
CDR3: CASSEAGESYMNTEAFF

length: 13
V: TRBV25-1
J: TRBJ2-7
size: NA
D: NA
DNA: TGTGCCAGCTTGGAAGGGGACCTCTACGAGCAGTACTTC
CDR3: CASLEGDLYEQYF

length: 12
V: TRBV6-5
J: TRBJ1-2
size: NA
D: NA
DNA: TGTGCCACATCAAATATCCACTATGGCTACACCTTC
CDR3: CATSNIHYGYTF

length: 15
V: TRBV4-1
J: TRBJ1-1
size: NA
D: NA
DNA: TGCGCCAGCAGCCAAGAAGGGACTTTAATCCCTGAAGCTTTCTTT
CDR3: CASSQEGTLIPEAFF

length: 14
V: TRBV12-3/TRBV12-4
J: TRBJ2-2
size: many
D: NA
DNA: TGTGCCAGCAGTTTCCGCGGGTACGACGGGGAGCTGTTTTTT
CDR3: CASSFRGYDGELFF